This paragraph covers one T cell receptor beta chain sequence. Methods used by the authors: Nucleated cell number was recorded as an estimate derived from reference gene primer amplification. This table comes from immunoSEQ multiplex PCR, and its TCRdb copy is limited to in-frame clones, with some not included. V, J and clone size were drawn from that table, and D and trimming were deduced from the DNA. This sample has tens of thousands of clones; 60% to 85% occur once, and the top ten carry roughly 2%. In germline, CDR1 is SGHDT, CDR2 YYEEEE. This CDR3 has 14 amino acids. Trimming stripped 4 bases from V and 3 bases from J, with 12 bases between. This record belongs to a study of blood T cell repertoires in COVID-19. Across the study: Specimens from acute and convalescent COVID-19 originated in the United States, Italy and Spain. PBMCs, B-cell-depleted T cells, or T cells were the source of the cDNA or gDNA that made up the material.

The source of this sequence is a man between 60 and 70 years old with active COVID-19. The specimen sequenced was peripheral blood. The chain combines TRBV5-6 with TRBJ2-3; the D gene is possibly TRBD1 (5 bases). The CDR3 coding sequence is TGTGCCAGCAGCCTCGGCCGGACAACAGATACGCAGTATTTT. It is translated as CASSLGRTTDTQYF. Complete variable domain (other parts from reference TRBV5-6 and TRBJ2-3): DAGVTQSPTHLIKTRGQQVTLRCSPKSGHDTVSWYQQALGQGPQFIFQYYEEEERQRGNFPDRFSGHQFPNYSSELNVNALLLGDSALYLCASSLGRTTDTQYFGPGTRLTVL.